These 13 T cell receptor beta chains originate from one sample sequenced in a study of graft-versus-host responses after intestinal transplantation. Profiled with immunoSEQ multiplex PCR; TCRdb holds only in-frame clones, not every one. The sample yields about 18,000 clones, roughly 83% seen once. Graft-derived tissue was subjected to processing to liberate intraepithelial and lamina propria lymphocytes. The starting material was ileum tissue, obtained approximately 83 weeks after intestinal transplantation. The receptors were sampled from a human patient who received an intestinal transplant, so some T cells may come from the graft donor.

The chain carries TRBV5-1 and TRBJ2-6; 8 nucleotides match TRBD1. The V and J ends lost 1 base and 2 bases, in that order; junction bases with no gene match: 2. CDR1 and CDR2 from the germline V gene are SGHRS and YFSETQ. The CDR3 extends over 16 amino acids. CDR3 loop: CASSLTGGTGANVLTF. CDR3 nucleotide sequence: TGCGCCAGCAGCTTGACAGGGGGAACTGGGGCCAACGTCCTGACTTTC. Full variable domain (missing parts from reference TRBV5-1 and TRBJ2-6): KAGVTQTPRYLIKTRGQQVTLSCSPISGHRSVSWYQQTPGQGLQFLFEYFSETQRNKGNFPGRFSGRQFSNSRSEMNVSTLELGDSALYLCASSLTGGTGANVLTFGAGSRLTVL.

The chain employs TRBV19 and TRBJ1-5, with 11 bases matching TRBD1. V shed 3 bases, J shed 5 bases, and the junction held 6 bases outside the gene matches. In germline, CDR1 is LNHDA, CDR2 SQIVND (reference sequence). The CDR3 loop spans 16 amino acids. CDR3 in amino acids: CASSIQWDRGDQPQHF. The CDR3 region has the DNA TGTGCCAGTAGTATTCAGTGGGACAGGGGGGATCAGCCCCAGCATTTT.

In DNA, the CDR3 is TGCAGCGGGGGACAGACGGGAGAGACTGAAGCTTTCTTT. Its protein product is CSGGQTGETEAFF. This chain uses TRBV29-1 with TRBJ1-1; 7 nucleotides align to TRBD1. This CDR3 is built from 13 residues. Germline V gene sequence: CDR1 SQVTM, CDR2 ANQGSEA. V gave up 7 bases and J gave up 5 bases; unmatched junction bases: 10.

The chain couples TRBV2 to TRBJ1-2; D ambiguous. The CDR3 sequence is 13 residues long. The V end lost 4 bases, the J end lost 5 bases, and 11 bases lay between the germline ends. In germline, CDR1 is SNHLY, CDR2 FYNNEI. In DNA form, the CDR3 reads TGTGCCAGCAGTGTCTTGCAGATGTATGGCTACACCTTC. It translates to CASSVLQMYGYTF. The entire variable domain, with the rest obtained from reference TRBV2 and TRBJ1-2, is as follows: EPEVTQTPSHQVTQMGQEVILRCVPISNHLYFYWYRQILGQKVEFLVSFYNNEISEKSEIFDDQFSVERPDGSNFTLKIRSTKLEDSAMYFCASSVLQMYGYTFGSGTRLTVV.

J is TRBJ1-1 and V is TRBV27; no definite D call. The CDR3 runs to 14 residues. V lost 0 bases and J lost 0, with 5 bases in between. From germline, CDR1 is MNHEY and CDR2 SMNVEV (reference sequence). In DNA form, the CDR3 reads TGTGCCAGCAGTTTATCGGCAGTGAACACTGAAGCTTTCTTT. This codes for CASSLSAVNTEAFF.

The V call is TRBV2, the J call TRBJ1-6, with 7 bases that match TRBD1. J was trimmed by 10 bases and V by 2 bases; bases with no gene match: 5. The CDR3 sequence is 14 residues long. The germline V gene has CDR1 SNHLY and CDR2 FYNNEI. This chain's CDR3 is CASSERQGGSPLHF. CDR3 bases: TGTGCCAGCAGTGAAAGACAGGGAGGCTCACCCCTCCACTTT.

There are a few counts of this clone. V and J are TRBV2 and TRBJ1-3; the D is unclear. With 4 bases removed from V and 4 bases from J, the gap between germline ends came to 5 bases. CDR3 length: 12 residues. Germline assignment: CDR1 SNHLY and CDR2 FYNNEI. CDR3 in DNA: TGTGCCAGCAGTGCCCGGGGAAACACCATATATTTT. This translates into CASSARGNTIYF.

The rearrangement links TRBV27 to TRBJ2-3; TRBD2 matches at 8 bases. The germline CDR1 and CDR2 sequences are MNHEY and SMNVEV (reference sequence). The ends lost 5 bases at V and 2 bases at J; junction bases unmatched: 12. The CDR3 extends over 17 amino acids. CDR3 protein: CASSPPRGRGATDTQYF. CDR3 coding DNA: TGTGCCAGCAGTCCCCCCCGAGGGCGGGGGGCCACAGATACGCAGTATTTT.

This clone showed up just a few times. The J gene is TRBJ2-7, the V gene TRBV5-4; 14 nucleotides align to TRBD2. Germline CDR1 reads SGHNT; CDR2 reads YYREEE (reference sequence). With 4 bases clipped from V and 3 bases from J, the junction kept 3 bases outside the gene matches. The CDR3 totals 15 residues. The CDR3 nucleotides are TGTGCCAGCAGCCGGACTAGCGGGGGGATCTACGAGCAGTACTTC. Translated: CASSRTSGGIYEQYF.

This chain connects TRBV30 to TRBJ1-1; 8 positions agree with TRBD1. CDR1 and CDR2 from the germline V gene are GTSNPN and SVGIG (reference sequence). The CDR3 is 15 amino acids. V lost 7 bases, J lost 0 bases, and 10 bases stayed unmatched. The CDR3 DNA is TGTGCCTTCAACAGGGGGGCAAACATGAACACTGAAGCTTTCTTT. Amino acid sequence: CAFNRGANMNTEAFF.

The chain carries TRBV11-3 and TRBJ1-1, with D uncertain. CDR1 is SGHNT, CDR2 YENEEA, per germline. The V end was cut by 0 bases, the J end by 8 bases, with 13 bases between. CDR3 length equals 14 residues. Here the CDR3 DNA reads TGTGCCAGCAGCTTAGATCGACACCTTAAAGAAGCTTTCTTT. It codes for CASSLDRHLKEAFF.

J is TRBJ1-3 and V is TRBV5-1; no firm D call. Germline V gene lookup returns CDR1 SGHRS and CDR2 YFSETQ. V lost 0 bases, J lost 0 bases, and 7 bases lay in between. CDR3 length: 15 amino acids. The CDR3 coding sequence is TGCGCCAGCAGCTTGGAGGTCAGCTCTGGAAACACCATATATTTT. As protein: CASSLEVSSGNTIYF.

The chain combines TRBV6-1 with TRBJ2-7; maybe TRBD1 (6 bases). There are 15 residues in the CDR3. In germline, CDR1 is MNHNS, CDR2 SASEGT. V was trimmed by 8 bases and J by 1 base, leaving 18 bases between them. The CDR3 nucleotides are TGTGCCAGCCGACTCTCTCAGGGGCCTTCCTACGAGCAGTACTTC. This codes for CASRLSQGPSYEQYF.